The 10 T cell receptor beta chains presented below share a single source sample, sequenced in a study of T cells in Graves' hyperthyroidism and ophthalmopathy. Researchers amplified the TCR beta CDR3 regions from RNA transcripts. The HTBI set primed first-round TCR CDR3 RT-PCR. Using its own MiXCR run on the multiplex PCR reads, TCRdb lists one record per CDR3 protein. The data hold more than 650,000 distinct CDR3 sequences, with approximately 14% observed a single time. The sample was blood. These TCRs come from a woman under 30 with Graves' hyperthyroidism.

This clonotype was seen ten or more times. This chain uses TRBV11-2 with TRBJ2-5; D ambiguous. The CDR3 totals 12 residues. Germline CDR1 and CDR2: SGHAT and FQNNGV. Trimming removed 3 bases from V and 4 bases from J, with 6 bases in between. The CDR3 DNA is TGTGCCAGCAGCTTTTCCCGAGAGACCCAGTACTTC. Translation: CASSFSRETQYF.

CDR3 protein: CASSPGSGNAYEQYF. CDR3 nucleotides: TGTGCCAGCAGTCCGGGAAGCGGGAATGCCTACGAGCAGTACTTC. The chain couples TRBV12-3 or TRBV12-4 to TRBJ2-7; 7 bases agree with TRBD2. Trimming took 5 bases from V and 2 from J; bases not matched to a gene: 9. The CDR3 is made up of 15 amino acids.

At least ten counts were recorded for this clonotype. The chain is built from TRBV11-2 and TRBJ2-1; 10 bases agree with TRBD2. V shed 3 bases, J shed 5 bases, and the junction held 7 bases outside the gene matches. This CDR3 comprises 16 residues. The germline CDR1 and CDR2 sequences are SGHAT and FQNNGV. CDR3 region: CASSLYRLAGDNEQFF. CDR3 DNA: TGTGCCAGCAGCTTGTATCGGCTAGCGGGGGACAATGAGCAGTTCTTC.

This clonotype was found many times. V and J are TRBV11-3 and TRBJ2-7; D tentatively reads TRBD1 or TRBD2 (5 bases each). The CDR3 is 13 residues long. V gave up 8 bases and J gave up 3 bases, with 14 bases separating them. CDR1 is SGHNT, CDR2 YENEEA, per germline. CDR3 nucleotide sequence: TGTGCCAGCGGGGGAAACCTCGACTACGAGCAGTACTTC. Protein sequence: CASGGNLDYEQYF.

V gene TRBV6-1 combines with J gene TRBJ2-5, with 7 bases aligning to TRBD1. Losses at the gene ends were 6 bases for V and 12 bases for J; bases not matched to a gene: 16. CDR1 is MNHNS and CDR2 is SASEGT in the germline V gene. The CDR3 spans 14 residues. Here the CDR3 DNA reads TGTGCCAGCAGCCCCCCCGACAGGGCCCTCGTCAAGTACTTC. It encodes CASSPPDRALVKYF.

There are many counts of this clonotype. The chain is built from TRBV20-1 and TRBJ1-1, with D unresolved. Germline CDR1 and CDR2: DFQATT and SNEGSKA (reference sequence). This CDR3 has 11 amino acids. V gave up 8 bases and J gave up 3 bases, with 10 bases separating them. The CDR3 here is CSINVDTEAFF. The CDR3 DNA reads as TGCAGTATTAATGTTGACACTGAAGCTTTCTTT.

This clonotype was recorded many times. J is TRBJ1-1 and V is TRBV5-5; D call uncertain. Per germline, CDR1 SGHKS and CDR2 YYEKEE (reference sequence). This CDR3 has 16 amino acids. V was trimmed by 0 bases and J by 7 bases, leaving 19 bases between them. CDR3 DNA sequence: TGTGCCAGCAGCTTGGATCCCGGCCCAAACCTGCATGAAGCTTTCTTT. Protein: CASSLDPGPNLHEAFF.

This clonotype was seen many times. This chain uses TRBV5-1 with TRBJ1-1, with D possibly matching TRBD1 (5 bases). This CDR3 comprises 14 residues. V was trimmed by 4 bases and J by 1 base, leaving 11 bases between them. Germline CDR1 SGHRS, CDR2 YFSETQ. The CDR3 protein is CASSDGGGNTEAFF. The CDR3 region has the DNA TGCGCCAGCAGCGACGGCGGGGGGAACACTGAAGCTTTCTTT.

This clonotype was seen many times. The chain employs TRBV2 and TRBJ1-5, with 9 bases matching TRBD1. The CDR3 covers 15 residues. Germline CDR1 SNHLY, CDR2 FYNNEI. J was trimmed by 7 bases and V by 4 bases; bases with no gene match: 8. The CDR3 region has the DNA TGTGCCAGCAGTGTACAGGGGGCAGGAGGGCAGCCCCAGCATTTT. It translates to CASSVQGAGGQPQHF. Full variable domain (missing parts from reference TRBV2 and TRBJ1-5): EPEVTQTPSHQVTQMGQEVILRCVPISNHLYFYWYRQILGQKVEFLVSFYNNEISEKSEIFDDQFSVERPDGSNFTLKIRSTKLEDSAMYFCASSVQGAGGQPQHFGDGTRLSIL.

This clonotype was seen repeatedly, ten times or more. The chain uses TRBV12-3 or TRBV12-4 and TRBJ2-1, with TRBD2 identical over 7 bases. V lost 3 bases to trimming and J lost 0 bases; unmatched junction nucleotides: 14. The CDR3 extends over 19 amino acids. The CDR3 region has the DNA TGTGCCAGCAGTTTCCTGTCTGGGGCGGGAGACACCTCCTACAATGAGCAGTTCTTC. Translated: CASSFLSGAGDTSYNEQFF.